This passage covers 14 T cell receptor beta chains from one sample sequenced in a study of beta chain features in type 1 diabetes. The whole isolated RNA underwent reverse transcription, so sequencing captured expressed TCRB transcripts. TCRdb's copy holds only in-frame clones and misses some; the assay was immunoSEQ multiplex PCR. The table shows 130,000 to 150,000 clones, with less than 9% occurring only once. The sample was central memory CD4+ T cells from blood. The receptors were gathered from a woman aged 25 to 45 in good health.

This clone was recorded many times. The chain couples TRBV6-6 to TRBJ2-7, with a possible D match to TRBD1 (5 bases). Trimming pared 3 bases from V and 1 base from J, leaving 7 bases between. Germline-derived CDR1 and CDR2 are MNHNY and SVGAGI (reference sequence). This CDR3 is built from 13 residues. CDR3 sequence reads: CASSYRTSYEQYF. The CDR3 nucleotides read TGTGCCAGCAGTTATCGGACATCCTACGAGCAGTACTTC.

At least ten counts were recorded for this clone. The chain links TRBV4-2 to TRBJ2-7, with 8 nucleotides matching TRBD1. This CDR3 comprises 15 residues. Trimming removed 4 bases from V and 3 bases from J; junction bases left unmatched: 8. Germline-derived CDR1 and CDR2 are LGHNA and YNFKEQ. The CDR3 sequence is CASSRKMTGDYEQYF. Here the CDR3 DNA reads TGTGCCAGCAGCCGCAAGATGACAGGGGACTACGAGCAGTACTTC.

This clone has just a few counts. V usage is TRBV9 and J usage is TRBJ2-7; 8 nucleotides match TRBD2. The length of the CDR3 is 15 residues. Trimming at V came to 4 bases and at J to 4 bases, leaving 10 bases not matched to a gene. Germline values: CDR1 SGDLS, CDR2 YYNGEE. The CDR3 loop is CASSPSSGRPYEQYF. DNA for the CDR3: TGTGCCAGCAGCCCATCGAGCGGGAGACCTTACGAGCAGTACTTC.

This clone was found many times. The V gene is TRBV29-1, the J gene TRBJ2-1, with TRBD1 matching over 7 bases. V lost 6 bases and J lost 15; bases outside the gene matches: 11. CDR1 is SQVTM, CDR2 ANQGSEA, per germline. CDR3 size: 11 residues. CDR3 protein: CSVGNDRVRFF. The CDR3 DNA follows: TGCAGCGTGGGGAATGACAGGGTGCGGTTCTTC.

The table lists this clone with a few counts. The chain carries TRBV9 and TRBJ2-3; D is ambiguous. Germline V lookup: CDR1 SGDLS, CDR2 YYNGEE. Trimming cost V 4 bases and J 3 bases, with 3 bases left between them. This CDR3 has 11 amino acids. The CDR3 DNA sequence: TGTGCCAGCAGCCGGACAGATACGCAGTATTTT. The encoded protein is CASSRTDTQYF.

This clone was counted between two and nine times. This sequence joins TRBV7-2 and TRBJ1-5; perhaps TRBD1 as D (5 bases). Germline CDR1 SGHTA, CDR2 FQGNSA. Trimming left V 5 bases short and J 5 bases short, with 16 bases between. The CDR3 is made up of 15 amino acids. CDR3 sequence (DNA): TGTGCCAGCAGCCCTGAGGCGGGGGTCCATCAGCCCCAGCATTTT. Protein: CASSPEAGVHQPQHF. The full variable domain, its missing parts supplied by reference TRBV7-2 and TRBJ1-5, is GAGVSQSPSNKVTEKGKDVELRCDPISGHTALYWYRQSLGQGLEFLIYFQGNSAPDKSGLPSDRFSAERTGGSVSTLTIQRTQQEDSAVYLCASSPEAGVHQPQHFGDGTRLSIL.

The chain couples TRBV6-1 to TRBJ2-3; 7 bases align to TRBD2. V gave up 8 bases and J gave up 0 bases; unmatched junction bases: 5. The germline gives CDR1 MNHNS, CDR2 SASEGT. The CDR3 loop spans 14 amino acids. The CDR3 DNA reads TGTGCCAGCCAGACTAGCTTAAGCACAGATACGCAGTATTTT. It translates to CASQTSLSTDTQYF.

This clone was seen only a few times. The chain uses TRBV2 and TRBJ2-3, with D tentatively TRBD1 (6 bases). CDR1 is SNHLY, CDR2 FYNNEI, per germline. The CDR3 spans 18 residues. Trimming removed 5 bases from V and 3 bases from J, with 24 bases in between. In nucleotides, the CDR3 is TGTGCCAGCAGTACCATAACCACAGGGATGGGTAATACAGATACGCAGTATTTT. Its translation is CASSTITTGMGNTDTQYF. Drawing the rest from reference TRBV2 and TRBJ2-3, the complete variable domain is EPEVTQTPSHQVTQMGQEVILRCVPISNHLYFYWYRQILGQKVEFLVSFYNNEISEKSEIFDDQFSVERPDGSNFTLKIRSTKLEDSAMYFCASSTITTGMGNTDTQYFGPGTRLTVL.

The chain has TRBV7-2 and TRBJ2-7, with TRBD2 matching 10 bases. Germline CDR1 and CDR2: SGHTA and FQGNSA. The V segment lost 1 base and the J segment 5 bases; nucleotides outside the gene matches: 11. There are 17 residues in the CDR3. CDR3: CASSLVGAGGPRNEQYF. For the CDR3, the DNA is TGTGCCAGCAGCTTAGTCGGAGCGGGAGGGCCCAGGAACGAGCAGTACTTC. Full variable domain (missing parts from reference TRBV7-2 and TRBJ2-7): GAGVSQSPSNKVTEKGKDVELRCDPISGHTALYWYRQSLGQGLEFLIYFQGNSAPDKSGLPSDRFSAERTGGSVSTLTIQRTQQEDSAVYLCASSLVGAGGPRNEQYFGPGTRLTVT.

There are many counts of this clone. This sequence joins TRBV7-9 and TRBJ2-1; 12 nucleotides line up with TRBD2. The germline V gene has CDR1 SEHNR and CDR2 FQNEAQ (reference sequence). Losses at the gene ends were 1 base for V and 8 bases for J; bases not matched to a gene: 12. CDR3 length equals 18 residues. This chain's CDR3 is CASSLVGASGRAWYEQFF. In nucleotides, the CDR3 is TGTGCCAGCAGCTTAGTTGGGGCTAGCGGGAGGGCCTGGTATGAGCAGTTCTTC.

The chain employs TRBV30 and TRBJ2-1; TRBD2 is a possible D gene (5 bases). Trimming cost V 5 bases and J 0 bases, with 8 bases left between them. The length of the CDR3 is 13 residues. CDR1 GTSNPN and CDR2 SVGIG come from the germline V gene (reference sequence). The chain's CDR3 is CAWERYSYNEQFF. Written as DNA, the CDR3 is TGTGCCTGGGAGCGGTACTCCTACAATGAGCAGTTCTTC.

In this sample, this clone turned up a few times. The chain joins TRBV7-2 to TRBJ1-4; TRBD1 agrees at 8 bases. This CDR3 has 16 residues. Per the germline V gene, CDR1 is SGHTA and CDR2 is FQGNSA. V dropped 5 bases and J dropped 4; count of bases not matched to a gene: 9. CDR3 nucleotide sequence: TGTGCCAGCAGCGCCCGACCGGGACAGGTTAATGAAAAACTGTTTTTT. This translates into CASSARPGQVNEKLFF.

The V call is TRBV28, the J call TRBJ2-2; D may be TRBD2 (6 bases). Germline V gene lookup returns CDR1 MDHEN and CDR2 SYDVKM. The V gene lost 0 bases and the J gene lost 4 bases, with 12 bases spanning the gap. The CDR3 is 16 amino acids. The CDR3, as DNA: TGTGCCAGCAGTTTATGGGCCGGGGGTTCCACCGGGGAGCTGTTTTTT. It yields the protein CASSLWAGGSTGELFF.

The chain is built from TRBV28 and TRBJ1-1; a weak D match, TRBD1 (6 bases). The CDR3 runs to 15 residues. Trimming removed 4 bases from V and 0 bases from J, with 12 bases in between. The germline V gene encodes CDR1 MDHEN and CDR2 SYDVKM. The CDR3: CASSSPRGMNTEAFF. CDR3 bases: TGTGCCAGCAGTTCGCCCAGGGGAATGAACACTGAAGCTTTCTTT. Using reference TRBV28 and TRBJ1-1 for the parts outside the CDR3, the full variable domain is DVKVTQSSRYLVKRTGEKVFLECVQDMDHENMFWYRQDPGLGLRLIYFSYDVKMKEKGDIPEGYSVSREKKERFSLILESASTNQTSMYLCASSSPRGMNTEAFFGQGTRLTVV.